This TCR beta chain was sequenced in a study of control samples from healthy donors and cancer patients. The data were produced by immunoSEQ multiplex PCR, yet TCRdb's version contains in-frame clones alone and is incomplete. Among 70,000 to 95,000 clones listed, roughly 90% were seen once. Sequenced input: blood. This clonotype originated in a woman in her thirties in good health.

The CDR3 region is CASSPPLLASGYNEQFF. The CDR3 DNA is TGTGCCAGCTCACCACCGCTGCTGGCTAGCGGTTACAATGAGCAGTTCTTC. The chain has TRBV18 and TRBJ2-1; 7 bases agree with TRBD2. The CDR3 is 17 amino acids. CDR1 and CDR2 from the germline V gene are KGHSH and LQKENI. After removal of 0 bases from V and 4 bases from J, the junction contained 9 bases not matched to a gene.